One sample yielded the 22 T cell receptor beta chains listed below, sequenced in a study of multiple sclerosis patients with progressive multifocal leukoencephalopathy. Some clones are missing from TCRdb's copy, which holds only in-frame ones; the method was immunoSEQ multiplex PCR. The repertoire includes roughly 34,000 clones, about 88% of them detected once, and about 1.5% sits in the top ten. Time point defined: before natalizumab initiation. The sequencing sample was made of PBMCs. These receptors originate from a human donor with multiple sclerosis.

The rearrangement uses TRBV7-9 and TRBJ1-2; D gene unclear. CDR1 and CDR2 from the germline V gene are SEHNR and FQNEAQ (reference sequence). The CDR3 loop spans 15 amino acids. Trimming took off 0 bases at V and 5 bases at J, with 13 bases between the two ends. The CDR3 region is CASSLAARQEYGYTF. The CDR3 DNA reads as TGTGCCAGCAGCTTAGCAGCTCGCCAGGAGTATGGCTACACCTTC.

This chain links TRBV9 with TRBJ2-1, with 7 bases that match TRBD2. Trimming removed 0 bases from V and 7 bases from J; junction bases left unmatched: 4. The CDR3 length is 14 residues. Germline V gene lookup returns CDR1 SGDLS and CDR2 YYNGEE. CDR3 bases: TGTGCCAGCAGCGTAGATCGGGAGGCAAATGAGCAGTTCTTC. Protein sequence: CASSVDREANEQFF.

This clone was counted between two and nine times. This chain joins TRBV2 and TRBJ1-4; D is perhaps TRBD1 (5 bases). V gave up 7 bases and J gave up 5 bases, with 17 bases separating them. CDR1 and CDR2 from the germline V gene are SNHLY and FYNNEI. This CDR3 has 15 amino acids. Here the CDR3 DNA reads TGTGCCAGCAAGCTAACCGGGACGGAGAATGAAAAACTGTTTTTT. As protein: CASKLTGTENEKLFF.

The rearrangement joins TRBV28 to TRBJ1-1, with D unresolved. V was clipped by 3 bases and J by 1 base, with 12 bases between them. The CDR3 is 15 residues long. Germline V gives CDR1 MDHEN, CDR2 SYDVKM. Here the CDR3 DNA reads TGTGCCAGCAGTTTCCGCCTAAGGGCGAACACTGAAGCTTTCTTT. Amino acids: CASSFRLRANTEAFF.

J is TRBJ2-7 and V is TRBV10-3; TRBD2 might be the D (6 bases). Trimming took off 3 bases at V and 5 bases at J, with 20 bases between the two ends. CDR3 length equals 16 residues. Germline V gene lookup returns CDR1 ENHRY and CDR2 SYGVKD. In nucleotides, the CDR3 is TGTGCCATCAGTGAAATAAGTCGGCGGGGCGTAGACGAGCAGTACTTC. Translation: CAISEISRRGVDEQYF.

This chain uses TRBV27 with TRBJ2-1; unclear D gene. Germline CDR1 MNHEY, CDR2 SMNVEV (reference sequence). The CDR3 loop spans 14 amino acids. V was pared by 10 bases and J by 0 bases, with 13 bases between. The CDR3, as DNA: TGTGCCACCGTAGACCGCCGCTCCTACAATGAGCAGTTCTTC. Protein sequence: CATVDRRSYNEQFF.

This clone was detected only once. V is TRBV14 and J is TRBJ1-1, with no clear D. This CDR3 contains 12 residues. Trimming took off 4 bases at V and 2 bases at J, with 5 bases between the two ends. Germline V gives CDR1 SGHDN, CDR2 FVKESK. Here the CDR3 reads CASSRFNTEAFF. The CDR3 DNA sequence: TGTGCCAGCAGCCGATTTAACACTGAAGCTTTCTTT.

This rearrangement joins TRBV29-1 to TRBJ2-6; the D is unclear. The CDR3 runs to 13 residues. Germline V lookup: CDR1 SQVTM, CDR2 ANQGSEA. The V gene lost 5 bases and the J gene lost 1 base, with 6 bases spanning the gap. The CDR3 nucleotides are TGCAGCGTTTCGGCTTCTGGGGCCAACGTCCTGACTTTC. Protein sequence: CSVSASGANVLTF.

The chain recombines TRBV5-1 with TRBJ2-2; 7 nucleotides align to TRBD1. The CDR3 extends over 16 amino acids. Per the germline V gene, CDR1 is SGHRS and CDR2 is YFSETQ. V was clipped by 4 bases and J by 1 base; unmatched bases: 7. CDR3 protein: CASSGNRGGNTGELFF. CDR3 in DNA: TGCGCCAGCAGCGGAAACAGGGGCGGGAACACCGGGGAGCTGTTTTTT.

The J gene is TRBJ2-1, the V gene TRBV6-5; TRBD1 is a possible D gene (6 bases). The germline CDR1 and CDR2 sequences are MNHEY and SVGAGI. Trimming pared 6 bases from V and 0 bases from J, leaving 12 bases between. There are 15 residues in the CDR3. The CDR3 loop is CASSRDTSSYNEQFF. The CDR3 region has the DNA TGTGCCAGCAGCCGGGACACAAGCTCCTACAATGAGCAGTTCTTC.

The chain is built from TRBV18 and TRBJ1-2; D is possibly TRBD1 (5 bases). Trimming cost V 0 bases and J 6 bases, with 17 bases left between them. The CDR3 covers 16 residues. CDR1 is KGHSH, CDR2 LQKENI, per germline. CDR3 amino acids: CASSPPGPPPRDGYTF. In DNA form, the CDR3 reads TGTGCCAGCTCACCACCGGGTCCCCCTCCCAGGGATGGCTACACCTTC.

This rearrangement joins TRBV5-4 to TRBJ2-7; 14 bases agree with TRBD2. The CDR3 contains 18 residues. Germline values: CDR1 SGHNT, CDR2 YYREEE (reference sequence). The trim removed 3 bases at V and 0 bases at J, leaving 8 bases unmatched. This chain's CDR3 is CASSYRTSGRSSSYEQYF. CDR3 in DNA: TGTGCCAGCAGCTATAGGACTAGCGGGAGGTCTAGCTCCTACGAGCAGTACTTC.

V is TRBV7-9 and J is TRBJ1-5; D gene uncertain. This CDR3 has 14 amino acids. Trimming cost V 5 bases and J 5 bases, with 13 bases left between them. Germline V CDR1 and CDR2: SEHNR, FQNEAQ (reference sequence). CDR3 nucleotide sequence: TGTGCCAGCAGCCATGGGAGGGCCGATCAGCCCCAGCATTTT. Protein sequence: CASSHGRADQPQHF.

In DNA, the CDR3 is TGTGCCAGCAGCTTCCGTACTGGAAACACCATATATTTT. It codes for CASSFRTGNTIYF. This chain connects TRBV9 to TRBJ1-3; D is unclear. Trimming left V 4 bases short and J 2 bases short, with 7 bases between. CDR1 SGDLS and CDR2 YYNGEE come from the germline V gene. The CDR3 totals 13 residues.

The chain employs TRBV4-3 and TRBJ1-6; no clear D gene. V dropped 0 bases and J dropped 0 bases, with 9 bases sitting between them. Germline loops: CDR1 LGHNA, CDR2 YSLEER. This CDR3 is 17 amino acids long. In DNA form, the CDR3 reads TGCGCCAGCAGCCAAGATTTGGGCGACTCCTATAATTCACCCCTCCACTTT. This encodes CASSQDLGDSYNSPLHF.

The rearrangement links TRBV2 to TRBJ2-5; unclear D gene. The end of the DNA fits TRBJ2-7 better, so the J call may be wrong. The CDR3 sequence is 12 residues long. Per the germline V gene, CDR1 is SNHLY and CDR2 is FYNNEI. In DNA, the CDR3 is TGTGCCAGCAGTGAATACATATACGAGCAGTACTTC. Translation gives CASSEYIYEQYF.

The chain joins TRBV28 to TRBJ1-5; D call uncertain. With 5 bases removed from V and 3 bases from J, the gap between germline ends came to 17 bases. CDR3 length: 16 residues. The germline gives CDR1 MDHEN, CDR2 SYDVKM. The CDR3 here is CASSPHGRTPNQPQHF. CDR3 coding DNA: TGTGCCAGCAGTCCCCATGGACGGACCCCCAATCAGCCCCAGCATTTT.

J is TRBJ2-7 and V is TRBV5-1; 10 bases map to TRBD2. Losses at the gene ends were 5 bases for V and 6 bases for J; bases not matched to a gene: 8. CDR1 is SGHRS and CDR2 is YFSETQ in the germline V gene. The CDR3 totals 14 residues. The CDR3 DNA reads TGCGCCAGCAGACTGGGAGTAGCGGGAGGCGAGCAGTACTTC. It is translated as CASRLGVAGGEQYF.

The chain has TRBV6-1 and TRBJ1-4; no reliable D call. The V gene lost 5 bases and the J gene lost 7 bases, with 11 bases spanning the gap. The germline V gene encodes CDR1 MNHNS and CDR2 SASEGT. The CDR3 has 13 amino acids. The CDR3 DNA sequence: TGTGCCAGCAGTTGGCAGGTTTCTGAAAAACTGTTTTTT. It codes for CASSWQVSEKLFF.

This chain links TRBV9 with TRBJ1-1; possible D gene TRBD1, 5 bases. Per the germline V gene, CDR1 is SGDLS and CDR2 is YYNGEE. V shed 0 bases and J shed 7 bases, with 13 bases lying between them. The CDR3 length is 14 residues. DNA of the CDR3: TGTGCCAGCAGCGTAGGGGGCGTTGAGGGTGAAGCTTTCTTT. This codes for CASSVGGVEGEAFF.

The DNA for the CDR3 is TGTGCCTTAGTACGGGACAGGATAAGCTATGGCTACACCTTC. Residues: CALVRDRISYGYTF. The chain carries TRBV30 and TRBJ1-2, with 8 bases identical to TRBD1. With V trimmed by 7 bases and J by 4 bases, 11 bases remained unmatched. The CDR3 covers 14 residues. Germline V CDR1 and CDR2: GTSNPN, SVGIG (reference sequence).

J is TRBJ1-2 and V is TRBV2; 8 bases are a match to TRBD1. This CDR3 has 14 amino acids. V lost 9 bases to trimming and J lost 4 bases; unmatched junction nucleotides: 10. Germline loops: CDR1 SNHLY, CDR2 FYNNEI. CDR3 DNA sequence: TGTGCCAGTCGGACAGGGTTTCCCCTCTATGGCTACACCTTC. It yields the protein CASRTGFPLYGYTF.